This is a list of T cell receptor beta chains from one sample in a study of PD-1 blockade in classical Hodgkin lymphoma. Profiled with immunoSEQ multiplex PCR; TCRdb holds only in-frame clones, not every one. This sample has roughly 150,000 clones, with around 84% found just once. Sequences were derived from peripheral blood mononuclear cells (PBMCs), sampled before the second cycle of nivolumab. Receptors were obtained from a human donor with classical Hodgkin lymphoma. Each CDR3 is given with its conserved first and last residue. D genes are given only for firm matches. The size field is filled for only some rows; it gives once, few, many or a size class.

d_gene: -; abundance: few; len: 11; v_gene: TRBV9; j_gene: TRBJ1-3; CDR3nt: TGTGCCAGCAGCCCTGGAAACACCATATATTTT; CDR3aa: CASSPGNTIYF
d_gene: -; abundance: -; len: 11; v_gene: TRBV5-6; j_gene: TRBJ2-7; CDR3nt: TGTGCCAGCAGCTTCTTCTACGAGCAGTACTTC; CDR3aa: CASSFFYEQYF
d_gene: -; abundance: -; len: 16; v_gene: TRBV2; j_gene: TRBJ2-3; CDR3nt: TGTGCCAGCAGTGAAGTCGGGGGTTACCGGCGGGATACGCAGTATTTT; CDR3aa: CASSEVGGYRRDTQYF
d_gene: TRBD2; abundance: -; len: 16; v_gene: TRBV5-4; j_gene: TRBJ2-3; CDR3nt: TGTGCCAGCAGCCAGAGGACTAGCGGGAGCACAGATACGCAGTATTTT; CDR3aa: CASSQRTSGSTDTQYF
d_gene: -; abundance: few; len: 13; v_gene: TRBV9; j_gene: TRBJ2-2; CDR3nt: TGTGCCAGCACCGGGAGCAACACCGGGGAGCTGTTTTTT; CDR3aa: CASTGSNTGELFF
d_gene: -; abundance: -; len: 14; v_gene: TRBV6-5; j_gene: TRBJ1-5; CDR3nt: TGTGCCAGCAGCCTCGGCGGCAGCAATCAGCCCCAGCATTTT; CDR3aa: CASSLGGSNQPQHF
d_gene: TRBD1; abundance: many; len: 14; v_gene: TRBV18; j_gene: TRBJ2-7; CDR3nt: TGTGCCAGCTCACTTGGACAGGGACGCCACGAGCAGTACTTC; CDR3aa: CASSLGQGRHEQYF
d_gene: -; abundance: once; len: 14; v_gene: TRBV18; j_gene: TRBJ2-5; CDR3nt: TGTGCCAGCTCACCGTCTCAGATACAAGAGACCCAGTACTTC; CDR3aa: CASSPSQIQETQYF
d_gene: TRBD1; abundance: -; len: 15; v_gene: TRBV7-9; j_gene: TRBJ1-1; CDR3nt: TGTGCCAGCAGCTTAGGTCGGGACAGGGGGGATGAAGCTTTCTTT; CDR3aa: CASSLGRDRGDEAFF
d_gene: -; abundance: -; len: 12; v_gene: TRBV2; j_gene: TRBJ2-7; CDR3nt: TGTGCCAGCAGTGGGGACTCCTACGAGCAGTACTTC; CDR3aa: CASSGDSYEQYF
d_gene: TRBD2; abundance: once; len: 16; v_gene: TRBV7-2; j_gene: TRBJ2-7; CDR3nt: TGTGCCAGCAGCTTTAGGATGGCTAGCGGGGTCTACGAGCAGTACTTC; CDR3aa: CASSFRMASGVYEQYF
d_gene: TRBD2; abundance: -; len: 20; v_gene: TRBV14; j_gene: TRBJ2-1; CDR3nt: TGTGCCAGCAGCCAGGATGACCATGAAGATTCAGCGGGAGGAGACAATGAGCAGTTCTTC; CDR3aa: CASSQDDHEDSAGGDNEQFF
d_gene: TRBD1; abundance: -; len: 14; v_gene: TRBV7-8; j_gene: TRBJ2-2; CDR3nt: TGTGCCAGCAGCCTAGGGGGCGTCAGCGGGGAGCTGTTTTTT; CDR3aa: CASSLGGVSGELFF
d_gene: -; abundance: few; len: 11; v_gene: TRBV25-1; j_gene: TRBJ2-3; CDR3nt: TGTGCCAGCAGAGAAACAGATACGCAGTATTTT; CDR3aa: CASRETDTQYF